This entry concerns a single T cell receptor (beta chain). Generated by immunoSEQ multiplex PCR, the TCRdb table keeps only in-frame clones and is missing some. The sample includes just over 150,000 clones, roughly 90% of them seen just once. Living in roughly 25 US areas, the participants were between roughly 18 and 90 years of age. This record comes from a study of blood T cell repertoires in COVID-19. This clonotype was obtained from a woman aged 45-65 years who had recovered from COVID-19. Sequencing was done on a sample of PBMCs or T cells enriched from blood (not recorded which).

CDR3 amino acids: CASSGQKGETQYF. The CDR3 DNA reads as TGTGCCAGTAGTGGCCAGAAGGGGGAGACCCAGTACTTC. The gene calls are TRBV19 and TRBJ2-5; D possibly corresponds to TRBD1 (5 bases). Germline V gives CDR1 LNHDA, CDR2 SQIVND (reference sequence). Trimming left V 5 bases short and J 5 bases short, with 12 bases between. The CDR3 sequence is 13 residues long. Using reference TRBV19 and TRBJ2-5 for the parts outside the CDR3, the full variable domain is DGGITQSPKYLFRKEGQNVTLSCEQNLNHDAMYWYRQDPGQGLRLIYYSQIVNDFQKGDIAEGYSVSREKKESFPLTVTSAQKNPTAFYLCASSGQKGETQYFGPGTRLLVL.